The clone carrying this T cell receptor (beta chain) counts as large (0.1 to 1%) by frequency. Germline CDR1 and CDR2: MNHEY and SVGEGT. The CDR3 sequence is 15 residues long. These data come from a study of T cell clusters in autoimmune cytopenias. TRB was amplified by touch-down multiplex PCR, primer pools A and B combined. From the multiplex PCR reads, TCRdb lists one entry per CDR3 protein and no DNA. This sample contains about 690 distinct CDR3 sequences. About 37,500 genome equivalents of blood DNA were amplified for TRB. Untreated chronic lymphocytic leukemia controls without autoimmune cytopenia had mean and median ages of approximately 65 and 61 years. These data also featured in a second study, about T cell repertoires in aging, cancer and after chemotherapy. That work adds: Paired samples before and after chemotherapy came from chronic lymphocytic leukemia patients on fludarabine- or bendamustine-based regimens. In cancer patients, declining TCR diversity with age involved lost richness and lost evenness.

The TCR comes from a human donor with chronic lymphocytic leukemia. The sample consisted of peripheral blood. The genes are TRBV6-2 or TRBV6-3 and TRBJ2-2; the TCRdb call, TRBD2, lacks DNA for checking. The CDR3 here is CASRRGGPQTGELFF.